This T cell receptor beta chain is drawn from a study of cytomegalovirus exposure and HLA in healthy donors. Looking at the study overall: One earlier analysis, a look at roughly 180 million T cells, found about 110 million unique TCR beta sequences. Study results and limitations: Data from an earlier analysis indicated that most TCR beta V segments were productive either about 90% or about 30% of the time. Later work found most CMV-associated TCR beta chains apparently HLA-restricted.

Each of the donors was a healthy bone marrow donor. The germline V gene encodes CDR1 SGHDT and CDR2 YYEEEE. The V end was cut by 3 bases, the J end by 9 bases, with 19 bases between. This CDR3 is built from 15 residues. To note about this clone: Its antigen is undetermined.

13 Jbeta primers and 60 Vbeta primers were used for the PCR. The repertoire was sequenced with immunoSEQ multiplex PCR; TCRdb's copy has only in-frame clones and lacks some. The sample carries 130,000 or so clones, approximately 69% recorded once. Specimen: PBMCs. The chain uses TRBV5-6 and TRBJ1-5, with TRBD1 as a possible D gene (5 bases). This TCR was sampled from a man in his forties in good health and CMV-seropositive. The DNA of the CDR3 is TGTGCCAGCAGCTGGGGGAGGGACGGGAGCTTGCCCCAGCATTTT. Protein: CASSWGRDGSLPQHF.